This T cell receptor (beta chain) was captured by sequencing in a study of blood T cell repertoires in COVID-19 (dated by TCRdb to the early 2020s). About the investigation overall: The collaborator samples originated in the United States, Italy and Spain and spanned the acute and convalescent phases of COVID-19. The prospective study material was composed of cDNA or gDNA derived from T cells, B-cell-depleted T cells, or PBMCs. The dataset comprised deeply sampled blood TCRbeta repertoires from subjects exposed to, actively infected with, or recovered from COVID-19. The repertoires were released in a freely available public database intended as a resource for research on the immune response to SARS-CoV-2. Samples came from the ongoing ImmuneRACE study (first 160 participants) plus 1,254 subjects from 6 global collaborators. Sample metadata almost always included a de-identified subject ID, COVID-19 status, age in years and sex. Where available, HLA class I and class II types were obtained from metadata supplied by the sample provider rather than from assay-based typing.

As for this clone: Its binding antigen is unknown. No quality values exist for individual bases; no much larger clone is one base distant.

Study-wide findings and limitations: The quantity of clinical and demographic metadata differed by source and by participant and was supplied without curation.

V lost 0 bases and J lost 6 bases; the stretch between them is 24 bases long. The cysteine opens and the phenylalanine closes a CDR3 of 19 amino acids. Only the CDR3 portion is preserved as DNA: 57 bases, with reading frame beginning at the first base. From the germline V gene, CDR1 is SGHRS and CDR2 is YFSETQ. TCRbeta CDR3 regions were amplified from genomic DNA using the immunoSEQ Assay, a bias-controlled multiplex PCR. Per the original workflow: The number of nucleated cells in each sample was estimated by amplification of reference gene primers within the assay. To quantify the absolute abundance of each unique TCRbeta CDR3 rearrangement, sequence reads were collapsed and filtered. For each sample, productive Simpson clonality was calculated as the square root of Simpson's diversity index across productive rearrangements. TCRdb retrieved this table from immuneACCESS and kept in-frame rearrangements only. Not all clones are present; in checked studies, unresolved V genes account for under half, and no reason is known for the remainder. The DNA gave D and trimming, while V, J and clone size come from that table. Recorded for this sample are about 140,000 clones; 65% to 80% of them occurred a single time. Around 2.1% of the sample is in the top ten clones.

Collaborating institutions collected whole blood in K2EDTA tubes following their own protocols. For TCRbeta analysis, collaborator samples were shipped as frozen whole blood, as isolated PBMCs, or as DNA extracted from either sample type. The V gene is TRBV5-1 and the J gene is TRBJ2-2; the D segment cannot be called with confidence. The TCR comes from an older woman with acute or convalescent COVID-19. Sequenced material: peripheral blood. The nucleotides are TGCGCCAGCAGCTTGGCCGACGGTTATTCAGCCCGAGGAGCCGGGGAGCTGTTTTTT. This encodes CASSLADGYSARGAGELFF.